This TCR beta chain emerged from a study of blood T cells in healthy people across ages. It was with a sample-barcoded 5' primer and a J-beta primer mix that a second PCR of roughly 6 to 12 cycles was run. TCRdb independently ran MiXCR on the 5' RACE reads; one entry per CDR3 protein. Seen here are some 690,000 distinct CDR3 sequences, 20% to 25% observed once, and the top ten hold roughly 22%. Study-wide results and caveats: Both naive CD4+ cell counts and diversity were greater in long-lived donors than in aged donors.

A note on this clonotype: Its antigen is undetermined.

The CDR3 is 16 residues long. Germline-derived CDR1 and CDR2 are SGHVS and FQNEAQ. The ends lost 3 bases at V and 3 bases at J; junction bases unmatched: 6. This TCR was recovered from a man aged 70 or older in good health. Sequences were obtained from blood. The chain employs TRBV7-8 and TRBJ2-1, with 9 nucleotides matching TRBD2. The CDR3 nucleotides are TGTGCCAGCAGCTTCTTTAGCGGGGGAAACTACAATGAGCAGTTCTTC. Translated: CASSFFSGGNYNEQFF.